This T cell receptor beta chain was sequenced for a study of blood T cell repertoires in COVID-19. Background on the study: Sample material is recorded as cDNA or gDNA derived from T cells, B-cell-depleted T cells, or PBMCs.

Method: immunoSEQ multiplex PCR; TCRdb's copy keeps in-frame clones and lacks some. The data hold around 150,000 clones, with 75% to 90% observed a single time. This clone is a singleton in its sample. The J segment lost 6 bases and the V segment lost 4 bases, leaving 4 bases of the junction unmatched. The germline V gene encodes CDR1 SGHRS and CDR2 YFSETQ. The CDR3 extends over 13 amino acids. The receptor was derived from a woman aged 60-75 years with active or convalescent COVID-19. This chain joins TRBV5-1 and TRBJ1-1; the match to TRBD1 covers 9 bases. The specimen was peripheral blood. CDR3 in amino acids: CASSTDRGAEAFF. CDR3 bases: TGCGCCAGCAGCACGGACAGGGGTGCTGAAGCTTTCTTT. The complete variable domain, with remaining parts taken from reference TRBV5-1 and TRBJ1-1, reads KAGVTQTPRYLIKTRGQQVTLSCSPISGHRSVSWYQQTPGQGLQFLFEYFSETQRNKGNFPGRFSGRQFSNSRSEMNVSTLELGDSALYLCASSTDRGAEAFFGQGTRLTVV.